This T cell receptor (beta chain) was documented in a study of shared clonotypes between healthy human individuals. Study details: Every donor yielded three CD4 naive, three CD4 memory, two CD8 naive and one CD8 memory plate. The study's findings and limits: It was expected that sequencing depth would affect clonotype sharing among donors. Clonotypes not shared had lower generation probabilities than those common to all four donors.

Details on this clone: Its antigen is still unknown.

Data came from immunoSEQ multiplex PCR; TCRdb stores just in-frame clones and leaves some out. The table shows millions of clones, with 85% to 95% occurring only once. The receptor was isolated from a man between 18 and 35 years old in good health. Sequencing was carried out using naive CD4+ T cells sorted from blood. Specified subset: CD45RA+ positively selected.

CDR3 sequence: CASSLIAGASYNEQFF. In DNA form, the CDR3 reads TGCGCCAGCAGCCTAATAGCGGGGGCCTCCTACAATGAGCAGTTCTTC. V and J are TRBV4-1 and TRBJ2-1; 9 bases map to TRBD2. From germline, CDR1 is MGHRA and CDR2 YSYEKL. J gave up 0 bases and V 4 bases, and 4 bases lay outside the gene matches. CDR3 size: 16 residues.